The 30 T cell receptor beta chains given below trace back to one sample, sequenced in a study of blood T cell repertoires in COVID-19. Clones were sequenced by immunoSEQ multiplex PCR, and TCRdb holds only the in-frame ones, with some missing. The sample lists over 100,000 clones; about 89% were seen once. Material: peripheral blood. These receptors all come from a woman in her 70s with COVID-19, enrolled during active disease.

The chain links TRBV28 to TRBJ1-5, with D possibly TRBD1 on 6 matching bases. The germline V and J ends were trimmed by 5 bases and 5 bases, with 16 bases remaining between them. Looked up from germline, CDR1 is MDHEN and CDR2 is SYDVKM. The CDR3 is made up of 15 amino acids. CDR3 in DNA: TGTGCCAGCAGTCGCGGGGGGGCGCGAGATCAGCCCCAGCATTTT. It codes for CASSRGGARDQPQHF.

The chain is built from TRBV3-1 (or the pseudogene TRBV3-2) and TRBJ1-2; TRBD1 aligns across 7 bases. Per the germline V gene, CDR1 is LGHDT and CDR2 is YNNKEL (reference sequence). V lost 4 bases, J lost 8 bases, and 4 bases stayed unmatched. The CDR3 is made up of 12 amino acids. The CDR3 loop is CASSRQGGGYTF. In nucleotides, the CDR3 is TGTGCCAGCAGCCGTCAGGGGGGCGGCTACACCTTC.

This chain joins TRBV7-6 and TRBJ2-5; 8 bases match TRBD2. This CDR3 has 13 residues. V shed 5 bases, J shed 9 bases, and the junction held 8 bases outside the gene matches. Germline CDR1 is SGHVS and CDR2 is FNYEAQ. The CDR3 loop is CASSQGTSTAQYF. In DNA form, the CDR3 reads TGTGCCAGCAGCCAAGGGACTAGTACGGCCCAGTACTTC.

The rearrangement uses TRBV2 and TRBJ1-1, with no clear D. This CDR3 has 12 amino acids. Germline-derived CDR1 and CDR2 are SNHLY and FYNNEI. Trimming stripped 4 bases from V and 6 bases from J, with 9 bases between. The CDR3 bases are TGTGCCAGCAGTGGGGAGGCTGCTGAAGCTTTCTTT. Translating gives CASSGEAAEAFF.

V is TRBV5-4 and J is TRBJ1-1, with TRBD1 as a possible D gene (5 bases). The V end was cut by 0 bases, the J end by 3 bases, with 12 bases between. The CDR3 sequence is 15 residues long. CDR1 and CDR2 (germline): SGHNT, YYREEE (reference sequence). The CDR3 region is CASSLVQGAHTEAFF. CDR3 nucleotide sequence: TGTGCCAGCAGCTTGGTTCAGGGTGCTCACACTGAAGCTTTCTTT.

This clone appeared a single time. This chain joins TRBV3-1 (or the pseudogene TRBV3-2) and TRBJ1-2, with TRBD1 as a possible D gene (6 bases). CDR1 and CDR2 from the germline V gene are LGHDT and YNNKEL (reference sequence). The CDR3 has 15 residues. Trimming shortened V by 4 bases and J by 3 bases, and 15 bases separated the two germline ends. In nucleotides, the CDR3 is TGTGCCAGCAGCCCCGCCGGACAGTCTTACTATGGCTACACCTTC. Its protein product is CASSPAGQSYYGYTF.

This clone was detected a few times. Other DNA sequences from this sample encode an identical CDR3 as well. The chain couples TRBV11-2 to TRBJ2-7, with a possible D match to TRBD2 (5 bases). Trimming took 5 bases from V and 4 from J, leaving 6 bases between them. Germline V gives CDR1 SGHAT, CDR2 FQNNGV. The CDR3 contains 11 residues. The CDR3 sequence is CASSRGYEQYF. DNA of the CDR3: TGTGCCAGCAGCCGGGGTTACGAGCAGTACTTC.

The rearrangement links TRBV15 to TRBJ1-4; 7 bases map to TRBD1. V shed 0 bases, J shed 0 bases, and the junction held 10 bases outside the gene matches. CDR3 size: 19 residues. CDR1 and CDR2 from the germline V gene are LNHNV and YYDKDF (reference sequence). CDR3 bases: TGTGCCACCAGCAGAGAGTCGTTAGTGGGGACAGCAACTAATGAAAAACTGTTTTTT. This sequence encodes CATSRESLVGTATNEKLFF.

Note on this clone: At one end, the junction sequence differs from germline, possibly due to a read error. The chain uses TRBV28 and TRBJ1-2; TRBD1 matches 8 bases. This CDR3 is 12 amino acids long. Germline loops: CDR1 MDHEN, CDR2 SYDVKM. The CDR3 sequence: CASSQGQEASPF. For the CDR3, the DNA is TGTGCCAGCAGTCAGGGACAGGAAGCCAGCCCTTTC.

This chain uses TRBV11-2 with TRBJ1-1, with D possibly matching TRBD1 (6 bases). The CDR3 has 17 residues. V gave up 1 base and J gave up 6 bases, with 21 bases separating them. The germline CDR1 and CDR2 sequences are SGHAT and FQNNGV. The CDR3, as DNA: TGTGCCAGCAGCTTAGGACTTCTTTTAGGAAGGACAGCTGAAGCTTTCTTT. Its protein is CASSLGLLLGRTAEAFF.

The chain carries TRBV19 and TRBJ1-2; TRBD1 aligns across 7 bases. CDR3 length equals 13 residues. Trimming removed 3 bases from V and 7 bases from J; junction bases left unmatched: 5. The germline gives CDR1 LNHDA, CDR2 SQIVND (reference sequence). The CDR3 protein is CASSITGAGGYTF. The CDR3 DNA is TGTGCCAGTAGTATTACAGGGGCAGGTGGCTACACCTTC.

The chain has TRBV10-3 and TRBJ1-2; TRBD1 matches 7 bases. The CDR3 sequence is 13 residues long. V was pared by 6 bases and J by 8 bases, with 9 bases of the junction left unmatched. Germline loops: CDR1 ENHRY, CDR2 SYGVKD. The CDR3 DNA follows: TGTGCCATCAGGGAAGACAGGGATAAAGGCTACACCTTC. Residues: CAIREDRDKGYTF.

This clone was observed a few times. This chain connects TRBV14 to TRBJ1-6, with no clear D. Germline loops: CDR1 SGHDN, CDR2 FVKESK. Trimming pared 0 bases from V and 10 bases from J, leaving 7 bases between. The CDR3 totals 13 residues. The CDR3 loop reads CASSQDFVSPLHF. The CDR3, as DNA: TGTGCCAGCAGCCAAGATTTCGTCTCACCCCTCCACTTT.

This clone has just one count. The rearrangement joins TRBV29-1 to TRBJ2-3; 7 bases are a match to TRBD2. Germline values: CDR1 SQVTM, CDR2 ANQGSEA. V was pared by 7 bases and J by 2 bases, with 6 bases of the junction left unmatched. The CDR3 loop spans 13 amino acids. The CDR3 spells CSGGGAHTDTQYF. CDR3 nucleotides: TGCAGCGGGGGAGGGGCCCACACAGATACGCAGTATTTT.

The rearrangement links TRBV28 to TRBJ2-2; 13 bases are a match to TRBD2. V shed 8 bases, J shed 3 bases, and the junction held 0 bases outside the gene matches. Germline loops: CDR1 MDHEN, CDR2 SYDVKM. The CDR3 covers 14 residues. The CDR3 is CASGTSGDTGELFF. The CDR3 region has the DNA TGTGCCAGCGGGACTAGCGGGGACACCGGGGAGCTGTTTTTT.

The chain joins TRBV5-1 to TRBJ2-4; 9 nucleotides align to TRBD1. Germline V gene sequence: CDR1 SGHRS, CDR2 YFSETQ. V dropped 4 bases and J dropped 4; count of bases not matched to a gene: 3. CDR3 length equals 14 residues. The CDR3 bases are TGCGCCAGCAGCACCGGGACAGGGAAAAACATTCAGTACTTC. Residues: CASSTGTGKNIQYF.

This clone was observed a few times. The CDR3 loop is CASSLGRDDSPLHF. The CDR3, as DNA: TGTGCCAGCAGCTTGGGCAGGGATGACTCACCCCTCCACTTT. The gene calls are TRBV5-4 and TRBJ1-6; TRBD1 is a possible D gene (5 bases). V shed 0 bases and J shed 10 bases, with 11 bases lying between them. Germline assignment: CDR1 SGHNT and CDR2 YYREEE (reference sequence). There are 14 residues in the CDR3.

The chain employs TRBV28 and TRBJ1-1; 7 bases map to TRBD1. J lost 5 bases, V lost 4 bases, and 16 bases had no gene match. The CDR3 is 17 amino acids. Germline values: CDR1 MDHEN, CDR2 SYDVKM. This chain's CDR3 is CASSSQMLPTGQTEAFF. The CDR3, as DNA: TGTGCCAGCAGTTCCCAGATGCTACCGACAGGGCAAACTGAAGCTTTCTTT.

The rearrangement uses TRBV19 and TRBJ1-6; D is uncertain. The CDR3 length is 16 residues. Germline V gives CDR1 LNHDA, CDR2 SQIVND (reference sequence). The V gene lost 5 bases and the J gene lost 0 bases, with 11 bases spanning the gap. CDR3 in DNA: TGTGCCAGTAGTGCGTACAGCAGCTCCTATAATTCACCCCTCCACTTT. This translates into CASSAYSSSYNSPLHF.

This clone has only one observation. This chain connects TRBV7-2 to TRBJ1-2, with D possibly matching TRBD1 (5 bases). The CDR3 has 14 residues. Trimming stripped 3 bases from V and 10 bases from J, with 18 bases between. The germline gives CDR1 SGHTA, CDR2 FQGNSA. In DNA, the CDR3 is TGTGCCAGCAGCTTGGAATCGGGGGTGATTGACTACACCTTC. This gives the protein CASSLESGVIDYTF.

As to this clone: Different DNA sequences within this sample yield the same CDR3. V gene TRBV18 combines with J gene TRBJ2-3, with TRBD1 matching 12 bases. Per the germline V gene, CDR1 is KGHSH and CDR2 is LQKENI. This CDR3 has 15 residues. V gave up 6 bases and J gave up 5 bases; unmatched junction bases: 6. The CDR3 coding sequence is TGTGCCAGCTCCCCCGGGACAGGGGGCAAAGATACGCAGTATTTT. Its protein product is CASSPGTGGKDTQYF.

In DNA, the CDR3 is TGTGCCAGCACCGCGGGAGGGACCCACGAGCAGTACTTC. Translating it yields CASTAGGTHEQYF. V and J are TRBV28 and TRBJ2-7; 9 bases align to TRBD2. J was trimmed by 5 bases and V by 7 bases; bases with no gene match: 6. CDR3 size: 13 residues. Germline V gives CDR1 MDHEN, CDR2 SYDVKM.

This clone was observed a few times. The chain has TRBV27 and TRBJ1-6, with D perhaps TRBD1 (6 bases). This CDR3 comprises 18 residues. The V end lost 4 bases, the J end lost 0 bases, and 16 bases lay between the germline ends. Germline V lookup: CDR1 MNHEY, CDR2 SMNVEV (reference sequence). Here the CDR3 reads CASSSIRGPSSYNSPLHF. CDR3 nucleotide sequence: TGTGCCAGCAGTTCAATCAGGGGCCCCAGCTCCTATAATTCACCCCTCCACTTT.

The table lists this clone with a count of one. CDR3: CASSPFSGQNSGNTIYF. The CDR3 region has the DNA TGTGCCAGCTCACCATTTTCTGGACAGAACTCTGGAAACACCATATATTTT. V usage is TRBV18 and J usage is TRBJ1-3; tentatively, D is TRBD1 (6 bases). Germline-derived CDR1 and CDR2 are KGHSH and LQKENI. The length of the CDR3 is 17 residues. Trimming took 2 bases from V and 0 from J, leaving 14 bases between them. The full variable domain, completed using reference TRBV18 and TRBJ1-3, is NAGVMQNPRHLVRRRGQEARLRCSPMKGHSHVYWYRQLPEEGLKFMVYLQKENIIDESGMPKERFSAEFPKEGPSILRIQQVVRGDSAAYFCASSPFSGQNSGNTIYFGEGSWLTVV.

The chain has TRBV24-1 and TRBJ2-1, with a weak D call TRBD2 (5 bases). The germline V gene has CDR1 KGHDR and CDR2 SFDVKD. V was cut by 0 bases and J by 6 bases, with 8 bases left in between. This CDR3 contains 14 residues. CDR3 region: CATSDLGGFNEQFF. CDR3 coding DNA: TGTGCCACCAGTGATTTGGGAGGTTTCAATGAGCAGTTCTTC.

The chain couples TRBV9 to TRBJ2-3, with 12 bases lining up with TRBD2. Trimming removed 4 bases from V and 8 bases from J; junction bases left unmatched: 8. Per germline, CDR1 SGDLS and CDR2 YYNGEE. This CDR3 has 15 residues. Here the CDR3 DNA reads TGTGCCAGCAGCCAAGGACTAGCGGGGCAAGGTACGCAGTATTTT. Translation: CASSQGLAGQGTQYF. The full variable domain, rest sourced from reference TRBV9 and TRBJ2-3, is DSGVTQTPKHLITATGQRVTLRCSPRSGDLSVYWYQQSLDQGLQFLIQYYNGEERAKGNILERFSAQQFPDLHSELNLSSLELGDSALYFCASSQGLAGQGTQYFGPGTRLTVL.

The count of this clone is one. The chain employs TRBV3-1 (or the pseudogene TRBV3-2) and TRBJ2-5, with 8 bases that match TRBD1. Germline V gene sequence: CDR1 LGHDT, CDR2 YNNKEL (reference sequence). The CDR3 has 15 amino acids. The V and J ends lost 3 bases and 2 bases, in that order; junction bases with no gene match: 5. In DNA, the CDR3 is TGTGCCAGCAGCCACGGACAGGGAATTCAAGAGACCCAGTACTTC. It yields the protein CASSHGQGIQETQYF.

The CDR3 region is CASTLTRRTYQPQHF. CDR3 coding DNA: TGTGCCAGCACACTTACCCGACGGACTTATCAGCCCCAGCATTTT. This rearrangement joins TRBV6-4 to TRBJ1-5; D is unresolved. This CDR3 has 15 residues. V was shortened by 7 bases and J by 5 bases, with 18 bases between the two germline ends. Germline assignment: CDR1 MRHNA and CDR2 SNTAGT.

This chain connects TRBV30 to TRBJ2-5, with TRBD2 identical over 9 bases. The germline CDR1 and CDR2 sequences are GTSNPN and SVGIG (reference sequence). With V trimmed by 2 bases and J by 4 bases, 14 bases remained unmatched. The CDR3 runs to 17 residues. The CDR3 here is CAWSKLAGGLGGETQYF. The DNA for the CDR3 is TGTGCCTGGAGTAAACTAGCGGGTGGACTCGGGGGAGAGACCCAGTACTTC.

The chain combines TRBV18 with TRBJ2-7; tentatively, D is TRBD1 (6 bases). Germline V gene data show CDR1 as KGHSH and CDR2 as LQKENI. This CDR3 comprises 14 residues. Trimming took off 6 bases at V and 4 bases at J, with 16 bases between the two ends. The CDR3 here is CASSQYRDLYEQYF. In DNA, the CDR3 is TGTGCCAGCTCGCAATACAGGGATTTGTACGAGCAGTACTTC.